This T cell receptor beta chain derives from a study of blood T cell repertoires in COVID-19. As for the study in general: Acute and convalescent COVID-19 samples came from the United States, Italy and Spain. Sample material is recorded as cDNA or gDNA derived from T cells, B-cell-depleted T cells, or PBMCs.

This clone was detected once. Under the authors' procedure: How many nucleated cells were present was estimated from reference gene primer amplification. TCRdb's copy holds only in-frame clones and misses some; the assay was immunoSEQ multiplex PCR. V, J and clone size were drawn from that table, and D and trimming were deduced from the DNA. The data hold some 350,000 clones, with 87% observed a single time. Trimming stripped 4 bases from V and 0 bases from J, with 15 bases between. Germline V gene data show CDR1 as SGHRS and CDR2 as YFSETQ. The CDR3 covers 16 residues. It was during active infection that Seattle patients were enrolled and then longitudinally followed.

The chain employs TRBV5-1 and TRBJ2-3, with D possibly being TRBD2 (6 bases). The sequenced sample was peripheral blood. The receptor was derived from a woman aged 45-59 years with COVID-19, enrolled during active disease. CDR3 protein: CASSLPGLASTDTQYF. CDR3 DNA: TGCGCCAGCAGCCTACCGGGACTGGCTAGCACAGATACGCAGTATTTT.